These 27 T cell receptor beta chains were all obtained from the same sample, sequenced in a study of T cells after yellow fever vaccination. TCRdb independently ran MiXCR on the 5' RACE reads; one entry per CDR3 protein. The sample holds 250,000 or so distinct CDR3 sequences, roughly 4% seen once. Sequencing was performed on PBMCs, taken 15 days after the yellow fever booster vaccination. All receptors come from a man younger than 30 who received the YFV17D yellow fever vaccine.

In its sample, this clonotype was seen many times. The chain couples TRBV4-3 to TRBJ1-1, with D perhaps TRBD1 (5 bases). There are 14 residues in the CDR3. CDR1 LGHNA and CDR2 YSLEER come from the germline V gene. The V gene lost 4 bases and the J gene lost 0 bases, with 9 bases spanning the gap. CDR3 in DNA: TGCGCCAGCAGCCCAGGACACGTGAACACTGAAGCTTTCTTT. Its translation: CASSPGHVNTEAFF.

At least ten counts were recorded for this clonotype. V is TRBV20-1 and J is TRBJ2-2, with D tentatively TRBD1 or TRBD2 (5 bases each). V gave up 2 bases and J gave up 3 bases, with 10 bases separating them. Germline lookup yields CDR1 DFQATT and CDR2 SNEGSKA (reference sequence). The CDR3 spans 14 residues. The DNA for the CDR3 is TGCAGTGCTAGATCGGGACCCTACACCGGGGAGCTGTTTTTT. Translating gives CSARSGPYTGELFF.

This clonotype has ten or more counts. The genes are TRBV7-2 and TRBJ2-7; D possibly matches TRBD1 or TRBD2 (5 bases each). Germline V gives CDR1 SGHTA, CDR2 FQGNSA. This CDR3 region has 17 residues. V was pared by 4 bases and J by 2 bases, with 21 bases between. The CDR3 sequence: CASSSSQAGTGPYEQYF. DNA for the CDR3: TGTGCCAGCAGCTCCTCCCAAGCCGGGACGGGGCCCTACGAGCAGTACTTC.

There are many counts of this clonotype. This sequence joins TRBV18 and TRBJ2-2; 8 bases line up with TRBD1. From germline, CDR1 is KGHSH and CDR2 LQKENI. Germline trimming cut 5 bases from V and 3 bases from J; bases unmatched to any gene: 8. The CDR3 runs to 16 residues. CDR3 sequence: CASSSGSGGYTGELFF. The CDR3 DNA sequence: TGTGCCAGCTCATCCGGATCAGGGGGCTACACCGGGGAGCTGTTTTTT.

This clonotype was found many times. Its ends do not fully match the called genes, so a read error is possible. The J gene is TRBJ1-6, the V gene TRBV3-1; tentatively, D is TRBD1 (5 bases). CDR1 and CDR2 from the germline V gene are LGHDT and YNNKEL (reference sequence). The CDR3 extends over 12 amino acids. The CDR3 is CASSFTQRDLNF. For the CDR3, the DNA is TGTGCCAGCAGCTTCACGCAGCGGGACCTAAACTTT.

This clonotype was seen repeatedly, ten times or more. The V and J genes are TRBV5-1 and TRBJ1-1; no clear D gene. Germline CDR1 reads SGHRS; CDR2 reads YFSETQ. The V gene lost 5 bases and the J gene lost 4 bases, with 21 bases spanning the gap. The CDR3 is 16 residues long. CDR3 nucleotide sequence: TGCGCCAGCAGTAAATTTTTCGGCCACCTGAGCACTGAAGCTTTCTTT. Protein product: CASSKFFGHLSTEAFF.

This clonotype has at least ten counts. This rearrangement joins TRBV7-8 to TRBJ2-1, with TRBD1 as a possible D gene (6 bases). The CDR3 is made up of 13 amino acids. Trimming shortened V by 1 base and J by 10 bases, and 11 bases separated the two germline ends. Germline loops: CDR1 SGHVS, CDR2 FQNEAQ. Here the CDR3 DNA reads TGTGCCAGCAGCTTAGGGACAGACGGAGAGCAGTTCTTC. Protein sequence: CASSLGTDGEQFF. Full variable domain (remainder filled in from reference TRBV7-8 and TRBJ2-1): GAGVSQSPRYKVAKRGQDVALRCDPISGHVSLFWYQQALGQGPEFLTYFQNEAQLDKSGLPSDRFFAERPEGSVSTLKIQRTQQEDSAVYLCASSLGTDGEQFFGPGTRLTVL.

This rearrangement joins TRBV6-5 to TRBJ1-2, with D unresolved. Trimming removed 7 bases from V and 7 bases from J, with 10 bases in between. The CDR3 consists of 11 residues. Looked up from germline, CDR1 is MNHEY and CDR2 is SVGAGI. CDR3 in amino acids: CASTSGGGYTF. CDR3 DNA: TGTGCCAGCACCTCAGGAGGTGGCTACACCTTC.

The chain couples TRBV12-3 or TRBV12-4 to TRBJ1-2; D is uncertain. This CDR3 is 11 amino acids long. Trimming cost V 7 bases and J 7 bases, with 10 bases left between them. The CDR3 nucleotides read TGTGCCAGCACTCAACGGAGTGGCTACACCTTC. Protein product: CASTQRSGYTF.

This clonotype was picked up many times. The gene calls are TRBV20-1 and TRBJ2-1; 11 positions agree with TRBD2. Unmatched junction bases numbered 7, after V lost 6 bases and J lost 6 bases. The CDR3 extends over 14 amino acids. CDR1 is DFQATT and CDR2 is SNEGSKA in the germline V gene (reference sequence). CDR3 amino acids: CSAISGGAFNEQFF. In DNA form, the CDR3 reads TGCAGTGCAATTAGCGGGGGGGCCTTCAATGAGCAGTTCTTC.

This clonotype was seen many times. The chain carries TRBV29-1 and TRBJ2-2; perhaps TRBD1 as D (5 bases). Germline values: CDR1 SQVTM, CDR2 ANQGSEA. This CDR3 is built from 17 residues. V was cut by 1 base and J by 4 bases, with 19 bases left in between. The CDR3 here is CSVEVDPQGSFTGELFF. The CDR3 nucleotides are TGCAGCGTTGAAGTTGACCCCCAGGGAAGCTTCACCGGGGAGCTGTTTTTT.

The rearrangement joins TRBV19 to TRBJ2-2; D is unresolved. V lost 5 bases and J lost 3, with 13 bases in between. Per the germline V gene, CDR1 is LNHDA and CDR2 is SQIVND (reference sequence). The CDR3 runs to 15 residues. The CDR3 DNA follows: TGTGCCAGTAGTCTCCTGACATCCCACACCGGGGAGCTGTTTTTT. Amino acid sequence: CASSLLTSHTGELFF.

CDR3 sequence: CASSVGLAGAGEQYV. In DNA, the CDR3 is TGTGCCAGCAGCGTGGGACTAGCGGGGGCGGGAGAGCAGTACGTC. The chain carries TRBV5-5 and TRBJ2-7; 14 bases are shared with TRBD2. Trimming at V came to 4 bases and at J to 7 bases, leaving 7 bases not matched to a gene. The CDR3 runs 15 residues. Per the germline V gene, CDR1 is SGHKS and CDR2 is YYEKEE (reference sequence).

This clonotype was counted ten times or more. As DNA, the CDR3 is TGTGCCAGCAGTTTCTCGGGGGGTAATTCACCCCTCCACTTT. This sequence encodes CASSFSGGNSPLHF. The chain combines TRBV28 with TRBJ1-6; possible D gene TRBD1, 5 bases. The CDR3 runs 14 residues. Trimming removed 3 bases from V and 6 bases from J, with 9 bases in between. Germline V gene lookup returns CDR1 MDHEN and CDR2 SYDVKM.

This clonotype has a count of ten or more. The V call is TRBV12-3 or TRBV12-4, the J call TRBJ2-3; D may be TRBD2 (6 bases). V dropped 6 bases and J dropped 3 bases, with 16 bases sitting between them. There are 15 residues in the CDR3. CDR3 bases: TGTGCCAGCAGCCCCCCGCGGGGACGTACAGATACGCAGTATTTT. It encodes CASSPPRGRTDTQYF.

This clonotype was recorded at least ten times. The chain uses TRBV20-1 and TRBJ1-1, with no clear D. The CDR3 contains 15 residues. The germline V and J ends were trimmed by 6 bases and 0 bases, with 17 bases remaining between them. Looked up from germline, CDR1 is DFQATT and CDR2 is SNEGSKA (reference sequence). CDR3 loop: CSADHAGTMNTEAFF. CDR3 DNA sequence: TGCAGTGCAGATCACGCGGGCACTATGAACACTGAAGCTTTCTTT.

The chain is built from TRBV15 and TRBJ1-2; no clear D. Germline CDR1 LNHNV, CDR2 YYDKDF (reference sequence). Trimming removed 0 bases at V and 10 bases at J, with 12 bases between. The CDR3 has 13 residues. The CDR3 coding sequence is TGTGCCACCAGCAGAGATTCGGGAGCATTCTACACCTTC. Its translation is CATSRDSGAFYTF.

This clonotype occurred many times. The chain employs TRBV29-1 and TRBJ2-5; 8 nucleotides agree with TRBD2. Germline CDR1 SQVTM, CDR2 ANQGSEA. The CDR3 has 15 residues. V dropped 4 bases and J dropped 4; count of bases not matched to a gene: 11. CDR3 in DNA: TGCAGCGTTGTATTCCGCGGGGGGTTTCCAGAGACCCAGTACTTC. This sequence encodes CSVVFRGGFPETQYF.

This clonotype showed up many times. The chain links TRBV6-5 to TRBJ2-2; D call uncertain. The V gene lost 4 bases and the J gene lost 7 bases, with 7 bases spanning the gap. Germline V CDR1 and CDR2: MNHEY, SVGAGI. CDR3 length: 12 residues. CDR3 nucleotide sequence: TGTGCCAGCAGTTTCGAAGGCGGGGAGCTGTTTTTT. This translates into CASSFEGGELFF.

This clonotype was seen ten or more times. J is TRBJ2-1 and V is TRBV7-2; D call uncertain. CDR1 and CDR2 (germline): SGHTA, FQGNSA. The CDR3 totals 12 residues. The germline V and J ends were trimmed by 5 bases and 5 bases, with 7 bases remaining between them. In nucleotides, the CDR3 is TGTGCCAGCAGCATGGTCAACAATGAGCAGTTCTTC. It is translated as CASSMVNNEQFF. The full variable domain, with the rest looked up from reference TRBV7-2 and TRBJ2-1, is GAGVSQSPSNKVTEKGKDVELRCDPISGHTALYWYRQSLGQGLEFLIYFQGNSAPDKSGLPSDRFSAERTGGSVSTLTIQRTQQEDSAVYLCASSMVNNEQFFGPGTRLTVL.

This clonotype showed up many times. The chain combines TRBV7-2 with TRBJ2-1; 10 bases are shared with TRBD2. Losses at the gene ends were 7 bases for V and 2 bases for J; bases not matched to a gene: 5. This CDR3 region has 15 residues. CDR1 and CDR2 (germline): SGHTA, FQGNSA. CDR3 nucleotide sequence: TGTGCCAGCACTAAACTAGCGGGGACCTACAATGAGCAGTTCTTC. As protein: CASTKLAGTYNEQFF.

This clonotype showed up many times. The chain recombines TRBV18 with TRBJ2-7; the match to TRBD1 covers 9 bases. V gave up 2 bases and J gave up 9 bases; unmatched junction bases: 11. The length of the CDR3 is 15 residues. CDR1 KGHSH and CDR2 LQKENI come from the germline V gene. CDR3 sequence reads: CASSPSGQGMGRQYV. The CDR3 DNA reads TGTGCCAGCTCACCATCTGGACAGGGGATGGGTAGGCAGTACGTC.

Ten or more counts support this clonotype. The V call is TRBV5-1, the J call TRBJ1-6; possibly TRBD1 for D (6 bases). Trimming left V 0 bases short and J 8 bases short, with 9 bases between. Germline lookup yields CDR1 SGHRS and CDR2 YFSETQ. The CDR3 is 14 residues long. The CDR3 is CASSLGAGDSPLHF. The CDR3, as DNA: TGCGCCAGCAGCTTGGGGGCAGGGGATTCACCCCTCCACTTT.

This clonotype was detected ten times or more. The CDR3 region has the DNA TGCGCCAGCAGGGCTGGACTAGCGGGGAGTTACGAGCAGTACTTC. Translation gives CASRAGLAGSYEQYF. The chain combines TRBV5-1 with TRBJ2-7; 12 nucleotides match TRBD2. The length of the CDR3 is 15 residues. Germline trimming cut 5 bases from V and 4 bases from J; bases unmatched to any gene: 7. Germline CDR1 and CDR2: SGHRS and YFSETQ.

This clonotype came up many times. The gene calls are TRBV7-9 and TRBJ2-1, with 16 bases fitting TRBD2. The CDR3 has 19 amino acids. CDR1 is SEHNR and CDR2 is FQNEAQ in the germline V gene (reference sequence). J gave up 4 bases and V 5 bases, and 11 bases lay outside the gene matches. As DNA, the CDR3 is TGTGCCAGCAGCCCTACTCCGGGACTAGCGGGGGGGATATACAATGAGCAGTTCTTC. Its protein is CASSPTPGLAGGIYNEQFF.

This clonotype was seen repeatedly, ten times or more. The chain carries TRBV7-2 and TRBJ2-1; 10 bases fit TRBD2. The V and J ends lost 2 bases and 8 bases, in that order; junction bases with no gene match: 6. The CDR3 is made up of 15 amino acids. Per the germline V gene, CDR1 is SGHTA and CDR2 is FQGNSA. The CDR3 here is CASSLSSGGLYEQFF. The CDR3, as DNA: TGTGCCAGCAGCTTAAGTAGCGGGGGGCTGTATGAGCAGTTCTTC. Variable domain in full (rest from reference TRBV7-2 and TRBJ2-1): GAGVSQSPSNKVTEKGKDVELRCDPISGHTALYWYRQSLGQGLEFLIYFQGNSAPDKSGLPSDRFSAERTGGSVSTLTIQRTQQEDSAVYLCASSLSSGGLYEQFFGPGTRLTVL.

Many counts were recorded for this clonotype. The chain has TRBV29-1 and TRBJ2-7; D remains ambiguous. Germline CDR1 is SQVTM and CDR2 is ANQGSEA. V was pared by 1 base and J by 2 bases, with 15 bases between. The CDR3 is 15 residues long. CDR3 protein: CSVEGLSGQAYEQYF. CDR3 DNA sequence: TGCAGCGTTGAAGGTCTATCAGGTCAAGCCTACGAGCAGTACTTC.